This TCR beta chain was found in a study of blood T cell repertoires in COVID-19. Using immunoSEQ multiplex PCR, the repertoire was profiled, and TCRdb retains in-frame clones only, with some absent. The sample carries about 170,000 clones, about 88% recorded once. CDR1 and CDR2 (germline): WSHSY, SAAADI. This CDR3 spans 14 amino acids. V lost 4 bases to trimming and J lost 5 bases; unmatched junction nucleotides: 4. Allocation to cohorts depended on clinical history reported by the participants. The recovered donors of Cohort 3 showed two negative PCRs, clearance, or symptom resolution. The TCR comes from a woman between 18 and 30 years old who had recovered from COVID-19. The specimen sequenced was PBMCs or T cells enriched from blood (not recorded which). The chain employs TRBV10-2 and TRBJ2-5, with 10 positions matching TRBD2. CDR3 coding DNA: TGCGCCAGCAGTGGCCTAGCGGGAGATGAGACCCAGTACTTC. Translation: CASSGLAGDETQYF.